Presented here are 24 T cell receptor beta chains from one specimen sequenced in a study of blood T cell repertoires in COVID-19. The table came from immunoSEQ multiplex PCR; TCRdb's copy has only in-frame clones and leaves some out. The table lists 110,000 or so clones, about nine tenths of them singletons. The sequencing input was peripheral blood. The source is a human donor in a cohort sampled during active COVID-19.

This chain links TRBV5-1 with TRBJ2-3; TRBD1 matches at 9 bases. The CDR3 has 17 amino acids. CDR1 and CDR2 from the germline V gene are SGHRS and YFSETQ. V lost 3 bases and J lost 0; bases outside the gene matches: 8. The CDR3 sequence is CASSWGDRVPSTDTQYF. CDR3 nucleotides: TGCGCCAGCAGCTGGGGGGACAGGGTCCCCAGCACAGATACGCAGTATTTT.

This clone was detected only a few times. The V gene is TRBV3-1 (or the pseudogene TRBV3-2), the J gene TRBJ1-2; tentatively, D is TRBD1 (5 bases). There are 12 residues in the CDR3. Trimming removed 2 bases from V and 7 bases from J, with 8 bases in between. Germline V gene lookup returns CDR1 LGHDT and CDR2 YNNKEL (reference sequence). CDR3 protein: CASSQTGGGYTF. CDR3 DNA: TGTGCCAGCAGCCAAACGGGGGGTGGCTACACCTTC.

The V call is TRBV29-1, the J call TRBJ2-1; weak D call: TRBD1 (5 bases). This CDR3 spans 13 amino acids. V dropped 4 bases and J dropped 4 bases, with 11 bases sitting between them. Germline V gene data show CDR1 as SQVTM and CDR2 as ANQGSEA. DNA for the CDR3: TGCAGCGTTGGTGGGGCCCTGTACAATGAGCAGTTCTTC. Translation: CSVGGALYNEQFF.

The V call is TRBV11-2, the J call TRBJ1-2, with D tentatively TRBD1 (5 bases). V lost 5 bases and J 0 bases, leaving 7 bases between the germline ends. CDR3 size: 13 residues. Germline CDR1 SGHAT, CDR2 FQNNGV. As DNA, the CDR3 is TGTGCCAGCAGCGGGGCGGCTAACTATGGCTACACCTTC. Amino acids: CASSGAANYGYTF.

V gene TRBV14 combines with J gene TRBJ2-7, with D possibly matching TRBD1 (6 bases). V was shortened by 4 bases and J by 3 bases, with 16 bases between the two germline ends. The CDR3 totals 15 residues. Per the germline V gene, CDR1 is SGHDN and CDR2 is FVKESK. The CDR3 DNA reads as TGTGCCAGCAGCCTCTTTACAGGGTTCGACTACGAGCAGTACTTC. The encoded protein is CASSLFTGFDYEQYF.

This clone was seen a few times. V usage is TRBV6-5 and J usage is TRBJ2-7, with D possibly TRBD1 on 5 matching bases. The CDR3 has 14 amino acids. Germline CDR1 is MNHEY and CDR2 is SVGAGI. V was clipped by 8 bases and J by 4 bases, with 18 bases between them. The CDR3 DNA is TGTGCCAGCGCACAGTCAGGGTATGGGTACGAGCAGTACTTC. It encodes CASAQSGYGYEQYF.

The V gene is TRBV27, the J gene TRBJ2-6; 7 bases match TRBD1. V shed 6 bases, J shed 0 bases, and the junction held 5 bases outside the gene matches. CDR1 and CDR2 (germline): MNHEY, SMNVEV (reference sequence). The CDR3 consists of 16 residues. The CDR3 spells CASRLQGSSGANVLTF. CDR3 nucleotide sequence: TGTGCCAGCAGATTACAGGGGAGCTCTGGGGCCAACGTCCTGACTTTC.

This clone was recorded a few times. This sequence joins TRBV28 and TRBJ1-3, with D possibly matching TRBD1 (5 bases). The CDR3 is 13 residues long. V was trimmed by 6 bases and J by 2 bases, leaving 8 bases between them. CDR1 is MDHEN, CDR2 SYDVKM, per germline. The CDR3 sequence is CASRTDPGNTIYF. The CDR3, as DNA: TGTGCCAGCAGGACAGATCCTGGAAACACCATATATTTT.

J is TRBJ1-5 and V is TRBV9; D might be TRBD1 (5 bases). The CDR3 sequence is 14 residues long. With 0 bases removed from V and 5 bases from J, the gap between germline ends came to 9 bases. Germline CDR1 SGDLS, CDR2 YYNGEE. CDR3: CASSVDAGYQPQHF. The CDR3 DNA reads TGTGCCAGCAGCGTAGATGCAGGGTATCAGCCCCAGCATTTT. Full variable domain (missing parts from reference TRBV9 and TRBJ1-5): DSGVTQTPKHLITATGQRVTLRCSPRSGDLSVYWYQQSLDQGLQFLIQYYNGEERAKGNILERFSAQQFPDLHSELNLSSLELGDSALYFCASSVDAGYQPQHFGDGTRLSIL.

This chain connects TRBV19 to TRBJ2-7; TRBD2 matches 7 bases. CDR1 LNHDA and CDR2 SQIVND come from the germline V gene (reference sequence). The CDR3 length is 14 residues. Losses at the gene ends were 3 bases for V and 0 bases for J; bases not matched to a gene: 2. CDR3 DNA sequence: TGTGCCAGTAGTATGGGGAGGGACTCCTACGAGCAGTACTTC. It encodes CASSMGRDSYEQYF. Looking up the rest from reference TRBV19 and TRBJ2-7 gives the full variable domain: DGGITQSPKYLFRKEGQNVTLSCEQNLNHDAMYWYRQDPGQGLRLIYYSQIVNDFQKGDIAEGYSVSREKKESFPLTVTSAQKNPTAFYLCASSMGRDSYEQYFGPGTRLTVT.

The chain couples TRBV18 to TRBJ2-7, with a possible D match to TRBD1 (6 bases). The CDR3 is 14 amino acids. V was trimmed by 3 bases and J by 1 base, leaving 10 bases between them. Per germline, CDR1 KGHSH and CDR2 LQKENI. The CDR3 region has the DNA TGTGCCAGCTCACCGGGGGCTCGGTCCTACGAGCAGTACTTC. Protein product: CASSPGARSYEQYF.

DNA of the CDR3: TGTGCCAGCTCACCACCTTCCGCGGGGGTATACAATGAGCAGTTCTTC. It yields the protein CASSPPSAGVYNEQFF. V gene TRBV18 combines with J gene TRBJ2-1; 7 nucleotides line up with TRBD2. The ends lost 0 bases at V and 4 bases at J; junction bases unmatched: 6. There are 16 residues in the CDR3. CDR1 and CDR2 from the germline V gene are KGHSH and LQKENI.

V usage is TRBV7-7 and J usage is TRBJ2-1; unclear D gene. Trimming took 5 bases from V and 0 from J, leaving 8 bases between them. The CDR3 contains 14 residues. Looked up from germline, CDR1 is SSHAT and CDR2 is FNYEAQ (reference sequence). The DNA for the CDR3 is TGTGCCAGCAGCCCAGCGAGCTCCTACAATGAGCAGTTCTTC. This translates into CASSPASSYNEQFF.

This rearrangement joins TRBV25-1 to TRBJ1-4; 7 positions match TRBD1. Germline V gene lookup returns CDR1 MGHDK and CDR2 SYGVNS. The CDR3 is 16 amino acids. The junction had 9 bases not matched to a gene; V was cut back by 8 bases and J by 0 bases. CDR3: CASGPGQVATNEKLFF. Here the CDR3 DNA reads TGTGCCAGCGGCCCTGGACAGGTTGCAACTAATGAAAAACTGTTTTTT.

The chain uses TRBV5-1 and TRBJ2-6; 8 positions match TRBD1. Trimming cost V 3 bases and J 0 bases; bases outside gene matches: 14. The germline V gene encodes CDR1 SGHRS and CDR2 YFSETQ. CDR3 length: 20 residues. CDR3 sequence (DNA): TGCGCCAGCAGCTCTCACGGCCCCAGGGGGCTCAGCTCTGGGGCCAACGTCCTGACTTTC. It encodes CASSSHGPRGLSSGANVLTF.

The rearrangement joins TRBV25-1 to TRBJ1-4; D may be TRBD1 (5 bases). The CDR3 loop spans 14 amino acids. Germline assignment: CDR1 MGHDK and CDR2 SYGVNS. V shed 4 bases and J shed 8 bases, with 14 bases lying between them. This CDR3 is CASSGLRGGEKLFF. The CDR3 DNA sequence: TGTGCCAGCAGTGGGCTGCGGGGCGGAGAAAAACTGTTTTTT.

The chain joins TRBV9 to TRBJ1-5; no clear D. Trimming shortened V by 0 bases and J by 7 bases, and 8 bases separated the two germline ends. This CDR3 has 13 residues. The germline CDR1 and CDR2 sequences are SGDLS and YYNGEE. CDR3 sequence reads: CASSVGGSQPQHF. The CDR3 DNA reads TGTGCCAGCAGCGTAGGTGGGAGCCAGCCCCAGCATTTT.

The rearrangement joins TRBV24-1 to TRBJ1-2; 8 bases match TRBD1. The germline CDR1 and CDR2 sequences are KGHDR and SFDVKD. V shed 3 bases and J 2 bases; nucleotides not matched to a gene: 4. The CDR3 covers 15 residues. The CDR3 DNA is TGTGCCACCAGTGATCCTGGACAGGGCAACTATGGCTACACCTTC. Its translation: CATSDPGQGNYGYTF.

The CDR3 protein is CATSDNRAGGETQYF. Written as DNA, the CDR3 is TGTGCCACCAGTGATAATCGAGCGGGAGGAGAGACCCAGTACTTC. The chain uses TRBV24-1 and TRBJ2-5, with 9 bases matching TRBD2. Trimming at V came to 3 bases and at J to 4 bases, leaving 5 bases not matched to a gene. Germline-derived CDR1 and CDR2 are KGHDR and SFDVKD. The CDR3 runs to 15 residues.

The rearrangement joins TRBV12-3 or TRBV12-4 to TRBJ2-1; a possible D gene is TRBD2 (5 bases). V was pared by 5 bases and J by 10 bases, with 15 bases between. The CDR3 length is 13 residues. CDR3 amino acids: CASSPSRANEQFF. CDR3 DNA: TGTGCCAGCAGTCCCTCGAGGGCTAACGAGCAGTTCTTC.

V is TRBV4-1 and J is TRBJ1-1; D unclear. This CDR3 spans 15 amino acids. The germline gives CDR1 MGHRA, CDR2 YSYEKL. Trimming took 2 bases from V and 0 from J, leaving 10 bases between them. Here the CDR3 DNA reads TGCGCCAGCAGCCAACACATACAGCTGAACACTGAAGCTTTCTTT. Its protein product is CASSQHIQLNTEAFF.

This chain links TRBV27 with TRBJ2-7; D perhaps matches TRBD1 (6 bases). CDR1 is MNHEY and CDR2 is SMNVEV in the germline V gene (reference sequence). This CDR3 region has 15 residues. The V end lost 6 bases, the J end lost 1 base, and 16 bases lay between the germline ends. DNA for the CDR3: TGTGCCAGCAGCCCTGGACAGTTAGGTTCCTACGAGCAGTACTTC. Its protein product is CASSPGQLGSYEQYF.

The rearrangement links TRBV9 to TRBJ1-6, with D possibly matching TRBD1 (6 bases). The CDR3 consists of 14 residues. V was clipped by 4 bases and J by 6 bases, with 11 bases between them. Germline V gene lookup returns CDR1 SGDLS and CDR2 YYNGEE. The CDR3 DNA follows: TGTGCCAGCAGCCCCGGGACATTTAATTCACCCCTCCACTTT. This codes for CASSPGTFNSPLHF. The variable domain in full, completed from reference TRBV9 and TRBJ1-6, reads DSGVTQTPKHLITATGQRVTLRCSPRSGDLSVYWYQQSLDQGLQFLIQYYNGEERAKGNILERFSAQQFPDLHSELNLSSLELGDSALYFCASSPGTFNSPLHFGNGTRLTVT.

Here the CDR3 DNA reads TGCGCCAGCACCGGACTACGCAATGAGCAGTTCTTC. Translated, it gives CASTGLRNEQFF. V and J are TRBV5-1 and TRBJ2-1; D may be TRBD2 (6 bases). Germline V gene data show CDR1 as SGHRS and CDR2 as YFSETQ. The CDR3 spans 12 residues. Trimming shortened V by 6 bases and J by 6 bases, and 10 bases separated the two germline ends. Full variable domain (remainder filled in from reference TRBV5-1 and TRBJ2-1): KAGVTQTPRYLIKTRGQQVTLSCSPISGHRSVSWYQQTPGQGLQFLFEYFSETQRNKGNFPGRFSGRQFSNSRSEMNVSTLELGDSALYLCASTGLRNEQFFGPGTRLTVL.